The clone carrying this TCR beta chain occurred many times. Antigen: not known. Preparation of the TCRbeta library involved a method that used unique molecular identifiers. TCRdb reprocessed the PCR reads with MiXCR, giving one entry per CDR3 protein. The table has tens of thousands of distinct CDR3 sequences, 5% to 6.5% seen once. The source of the sample is a study of T-cell reconstitution after alpha-beta-depleted transplantation in children. Study-wide results and caveats: At one year after transplant, newly produced T cells mostly accounted for T-cell counts and diversity. Day-60 TCRbeta diversity that was high in some patients was derived from surviving recipient T cells and thymic progenitors. In patients about two months after transplant, alpha-beta T cells reportedly arose from several hundred expanded graft clones.

V lost 8 bases to trimming and J lost 0 bases, with 17 bases between them. CDR3 length: 14 residues. The germline CDR1 and CDR2 sequences are DFQATT and SNEGSKA (reference sequence). This receptor was identified in a female patient aged 2-9 years who had a stem cell transplant for aplastic anemia, so the T cells may come from the graft donor. The rearrangement links TRBV20-1 to TRBJ2-7; the D call may be TRBD1 or TRBD2 (5 bases each). The starting material was PBMCs, mostly from graft donor cells, obtained 60 days after TCRalphabeta/CD19-depleted stem cell transplant. The CDR3 spells CSFRLKGSSYEQYF. In nucleotides, the CDR3 is TGCAGTTTCCGGCTGAAGGGGAGCTCCTACGAGCAGTACTTC.